These 11 T cell receptor beta chains originate from one sample sequenced in a study of blood T cells in healthy people across ages. Alongside a J-beta primer mix, a sample-barcoded 5' primer served in a second PCR lasting roughly 7 to 11 cycles. In TCRdb, the 5' RACE reads were re-called with MiXCR into one record per CDR3 protein. The sample consists of some 900,000 distinct CDR3 sequences, around 46% of them appearing once. Sequencing was performed on blood. Receptors originate from a man aged 25-40 years in good health.

The chain recombines TRBV11-3 with TRBJ2-2; D may match TRBD1 or TRBD2 (5 bases each). The length of the CDR3 is 14 residues. Germline assignment: CDR1 SGHNT and CDR2 YENEEA. Trimming removed 1 base at V and 5 bases at J, with 8 bases between. The CDR3 reads CASSLVGVTGELFF. The CDR3 DNA is TGTGCCAGCAGCTTAGTGGGGGTTACCGGGGAGCTGTTTTTT.

The chain couples TRBV3-1 to TRBJ1-6; D perhaps matches TRBD1 (5 bases). Germline loops: CDR1 LGHDT, CDR2 YNNKEL (reference sequence). This CDR3 comprises 15 residues. Trimming shortened V by 1 base and J by 2 bases, and 6 bases separated the two germline ends. Here the CDR3 DNA reads TGTGCCAGCAGCCAAGGGGGCACCTATAATTCACCCCTCCACTTT. It yields the protein CASSQGGTYNSPLHF.

This clonotype has ten or more counts. The chain carries TRBV28 and TRBJ2-1, with 7 bases fitting TRBD2. The J segment lost 4 bases and the V segment lost 8 bases, leaving 11 bases of the junction unmatched. The CDR3 runs to 15 residues. Looked up from germline, CDR1 is MDHEN and CDR2 is SYDVKM. Written as DNA, the CDR3 is TGTGCCAGCCTTGAACGGGAGGTAGGGTACAATGAGCAGTTCTTC. This translates into CASLEREVGYNEQFF. Full variable domain (outside the CDR3, taken from reference TRBV28 and TRBJ2-1): DVKVTQSSRYLVKRTGEKVFLECVQDMDHENMFWYRQDPGLGLRLIYFSYDVKMKEKGDIPEGYSVSREKKERFSLILESASTNQTSMYLCASLEREVGYNEQFFGPGTRLTVL.

In its sample, this clonotype was seen a few times. The J gene is TRBJ2-7, the V gene TRBV5-1, with 12 nucleotides matching TRBD2. The CDR3 is 17 residues long. Per germline, CDR1 SGHRS and CDR2 YFSETQ. V gave up 2 bases and J gave up 0 bases; unmatched junction bases: 6. The CDR3 DNA reads as TGCGCCAGCAGCTTTCTACTAGCGGGGGGCAGCTCCTACGAGCAGTACTTC. It translates to CASSFLLAGGSSYEQYF.

This rearrangement joins TRBV4-1 to TRBJ2-7; 9 bases agree with TRBD1. J lost 4 bases, V lost 0 bases, and 7 bases had no gene match. Germline CDR1 and CDR2: MGHRA and YSYEKL. CDR3 length equals 16 residues. CDR3 in amino acids: CASSQDPGQGQYEQYF. CDR3 nucleotides: TGCGCCAGCAGCCAAGACCCGGGACAGGGCCAATACGAGCAGTACTTC.

The CDR3 sequence is CASSLGQPPRVQYF. The CDR3 region has the DNA TGTGCCAGCAGCCTCGGACAGCCGCCGAGGGTGCAGTACTTC. The chain joins TRBV7-2 to TRBJ2-7; D is perhaps TRBD1 (6 bases). CDR1 is SGHTA, CDR2 FQGNSA, per germline. This CDR3 spans 14 amino acids. Trimming took 5 bases from V and 9 from J, leaving 20 bases between them.

This clonotype was found a few times. The genes are TRBV7-9 and TRBJ2-1; perhaps TRBD2 as D (5 bases). This CDR3 is built from 17 residues. Per germline, CDR1 SEHNR and CDR2 FQNEAQ (reference sequence). V was pared by 4 bases and J by 0 bases, with 16 bases between. CDR3 sequence (DNA): TGTGCCAGCAGCTCCCTAGGTAGCGCCAGCTCCTACAATGAGCAGTTCTTC. Amino acid sequence: CASSSLGSASSYNEQFF.

This clonotype was observed many times. The rearrangement uses TRBV5-1 and TRBJ2-7, with unresolved D. Germline V gene data show CDR1 as SGHRS and CDR2 as YFSETQ. The CDR3 loop spans 12 amino acids. Trimming removed 1 base at V and 6 bases at J, with 8 bases between. The CDR3: CASSLSEREQYF. CDR3 nucleotides: TGCGCCAGCAGCTTGTCGGAGCGCGAGCAGTACTTC.

This clonotype was seen once. The rearrangement joins TRBV5-1 to TRBJ1-4, with D hard to call. V was shortened by 1 base and J by 4 bases, with 11 bases between the two germline ends. The CDR3 sequence is 15 residues long. From germline, CDR1 is SGHRS and CDR2 YFSETQ. In DNA form, the CDR3 reads TGCGCCAGCAGCTTGAGCACCTCCGGTAATGAAAAACTGTTTTTT. Translated: CASSLSTSGNEKLFF.

This clonotype was seen once. The V and J genes are TRBV11-1 and TRBJ1-1; D gene unclear. Per germline, CDR1 SGHAT and CDR2 FQDESV (reference sequence). The CDR3 contains 14 residues. V was clipped by 5 bases and J by 3 bases, with 13 bases between them. CDR3 sequence reads: CASSGASEDTEAFF. CDR3 bases: TGTGCCAGCAGCGGAGCAAGCGAGGACACTGAAGCTTTCTTT.

Remarks on this clonotype: With a much larger clone just one base away, this may be a read error. As DNA, the CDR3 is TGTGCCTGCAGTTCACCGACTAGGAAAGGGGAGCAGTACTTC. Its translation is CACSSPTRKGEQYF. The rearrangement uses TRBV27 and TRBJ2-1; tentatively, D is TRBD2 (6 bases). The J call may be in error: the DNA end matches TRBJ2-7 better. CDR1 MNHEY and CDR2 SMNVEV come from the germline V gene (reference sequence). The CDR3 is made up of 14 amino acids.